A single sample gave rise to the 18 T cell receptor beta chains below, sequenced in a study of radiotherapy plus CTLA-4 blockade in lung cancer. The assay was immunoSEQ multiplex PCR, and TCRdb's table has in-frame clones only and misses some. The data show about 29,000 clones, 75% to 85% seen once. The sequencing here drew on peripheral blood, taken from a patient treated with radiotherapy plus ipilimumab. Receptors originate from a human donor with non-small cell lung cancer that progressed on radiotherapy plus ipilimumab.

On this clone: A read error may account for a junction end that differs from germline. The CDR3 coding sequence is TGTGCCAGCCGTGAGACTCAAGGTGCCCCAGATACGCAGTATTTT. It yields the protein CASRETQGAPDTQYF. This sequence joins TRBV6-1 and TRBJ2-3; no clear D. CDR1 MNHNS and CDR2 SASEGT come from the germline V gene. The CDR3 loop spans 15 amino acids.

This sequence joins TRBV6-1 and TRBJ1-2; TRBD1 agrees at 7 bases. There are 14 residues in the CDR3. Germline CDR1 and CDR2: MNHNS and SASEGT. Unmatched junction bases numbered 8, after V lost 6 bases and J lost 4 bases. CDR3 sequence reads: CASRTQGVIYGYTF. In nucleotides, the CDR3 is TGTGCCAGCAGGACCCAGGGGGTAATCTATGGCTACACCTTC.

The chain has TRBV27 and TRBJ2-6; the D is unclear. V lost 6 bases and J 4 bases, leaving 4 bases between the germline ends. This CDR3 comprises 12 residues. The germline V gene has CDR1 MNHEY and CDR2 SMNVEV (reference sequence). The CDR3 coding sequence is TGTGCCAGCAGGGCCGGGGCCAACGTCCTGACTTTC. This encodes CASRAGANVLTF. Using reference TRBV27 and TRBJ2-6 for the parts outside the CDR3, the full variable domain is EAQVTQNPRYLITVTGKKLTVTCSQNMNHEYMSWYRQDPGLGLRQIYYSMNVEVTDKGDVPEGYKVSRKEKRNFPLILESPSPNQTSLYFCASRAGANVLTFGAGSRLTVL.

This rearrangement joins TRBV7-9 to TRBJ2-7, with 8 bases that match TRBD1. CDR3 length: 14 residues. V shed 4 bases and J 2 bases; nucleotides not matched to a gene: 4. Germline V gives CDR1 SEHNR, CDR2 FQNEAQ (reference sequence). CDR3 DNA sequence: TGTGCCAGCAGCTCCGGGACAGGTACCTACGAGCAGTACTTC. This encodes CASSSGTGTYEQYF.

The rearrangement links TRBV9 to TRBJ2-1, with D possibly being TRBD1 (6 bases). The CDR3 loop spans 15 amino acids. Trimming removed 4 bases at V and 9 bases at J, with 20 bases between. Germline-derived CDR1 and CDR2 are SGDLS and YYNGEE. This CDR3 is CASSPQGVDFGEQFF. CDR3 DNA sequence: TGTGCCAGCAGCCCACAGGGTGTGGATTTCGGTGAGCAGTTCTTC.

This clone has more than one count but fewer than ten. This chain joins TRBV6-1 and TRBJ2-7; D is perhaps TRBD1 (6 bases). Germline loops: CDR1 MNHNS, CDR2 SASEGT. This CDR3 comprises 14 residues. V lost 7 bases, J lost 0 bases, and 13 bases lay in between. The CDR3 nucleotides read TGTGCCAGCACCGGGATCAGGGGCTCCTACGAGCAGTACTTC. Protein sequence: CASTGIRGSYEQYF.

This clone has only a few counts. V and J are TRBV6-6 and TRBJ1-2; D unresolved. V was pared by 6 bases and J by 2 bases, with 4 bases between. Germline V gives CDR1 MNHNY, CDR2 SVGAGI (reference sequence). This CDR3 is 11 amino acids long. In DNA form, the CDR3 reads TGTGCCAGCAGCCAAAACTATGGCTACACCTTC. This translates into CASSQNYGYTF.

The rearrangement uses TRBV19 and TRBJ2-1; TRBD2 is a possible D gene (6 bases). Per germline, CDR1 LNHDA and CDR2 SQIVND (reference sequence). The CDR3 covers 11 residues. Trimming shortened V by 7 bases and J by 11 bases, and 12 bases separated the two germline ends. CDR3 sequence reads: CASNAGTKQFF. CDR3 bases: TGTGCCAGTAATGCGGGAACGAAGCAGTTCTTC.

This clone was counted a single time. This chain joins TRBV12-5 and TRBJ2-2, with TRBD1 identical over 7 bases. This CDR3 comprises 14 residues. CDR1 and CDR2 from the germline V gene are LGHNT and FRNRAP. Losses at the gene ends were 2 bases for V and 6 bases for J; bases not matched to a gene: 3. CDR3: CASGLWTGPGELFF. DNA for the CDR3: TGTGCTAGTGGTTTGTGGACAGGCCCCGGGGAGCTGTTTTTT.

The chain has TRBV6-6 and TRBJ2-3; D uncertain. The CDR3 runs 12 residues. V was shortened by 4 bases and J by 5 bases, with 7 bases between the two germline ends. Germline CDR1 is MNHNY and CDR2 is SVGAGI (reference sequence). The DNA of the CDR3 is TGTGCCAGCAGTTCCCTGTTAGATACGCAGTATTTT. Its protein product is CASSSLLDTQYF.

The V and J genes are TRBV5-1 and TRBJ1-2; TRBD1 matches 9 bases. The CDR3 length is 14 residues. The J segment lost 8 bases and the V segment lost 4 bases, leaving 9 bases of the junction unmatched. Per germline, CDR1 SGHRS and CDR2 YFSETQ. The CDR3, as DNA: TGCGCCAGCAGCCCGTCGACAGGGGGACACGGCTACACCTTC. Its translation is CASSPSTGGHGYTF.

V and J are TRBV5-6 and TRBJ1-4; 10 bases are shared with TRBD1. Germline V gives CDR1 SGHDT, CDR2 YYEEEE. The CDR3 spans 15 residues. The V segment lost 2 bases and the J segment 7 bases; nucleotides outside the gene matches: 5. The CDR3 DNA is TGTGCCAGCAGCTTATGGGGACAGGGGTCTGAAAAACTGTTTTTT. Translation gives CASSLWGQGSEKLFF.

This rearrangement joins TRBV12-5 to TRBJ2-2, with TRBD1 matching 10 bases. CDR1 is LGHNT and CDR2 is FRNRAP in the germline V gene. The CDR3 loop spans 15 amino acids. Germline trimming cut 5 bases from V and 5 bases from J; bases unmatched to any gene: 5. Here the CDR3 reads CASGIGQGGTGELFF. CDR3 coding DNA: TGTGCTAGTGGTATCGGACAGGGGGGAACCGGGGAGCTGTTTTTT.

The CDR3 coding sequence is TGTGCCAGCAGCCAAGTCACAGGGAGGGCAACTAATGAAAAACTGTTTTTT. Translation gives CASSQVTGRATNEKLFF. The rearrangement joins TRBV4-2 to TRBJ1-4, with TRBD1 as a possible D gene (6 bases). This CDR3 is 17 amino acids long. Germline values: CDR1 LGHNA, CDR2 YNFKEQ. The V gene lost 1 base and the J gene lost 0 bases, with 12 bases spanning the gap.

The CDR3 protein is CSVPGREEAFF. DNA of the CDR3: TGCAGCGTCCCTGGGAGGGAGGAAGCTTTCTTT. This chain joins TRBV29-1 and TRBJ1-1; unclear D gene. Trimming removed 6 bases from V and 8 bases from J, with 13 bases in between. The CDR3 has 11 amino acids. Germline V CDR1 and CDR2: SQVTM, ANQGSEA.

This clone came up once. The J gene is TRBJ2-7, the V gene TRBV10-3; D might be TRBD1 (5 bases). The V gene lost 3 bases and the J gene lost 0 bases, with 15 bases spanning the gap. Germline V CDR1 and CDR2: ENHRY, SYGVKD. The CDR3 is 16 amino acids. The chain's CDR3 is CAISEIPGSFSYEQYF. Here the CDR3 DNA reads TGTGCCATCAGTGAAATTCCAGGGTCCTTCTCCTACGAGCAGTACTTC.

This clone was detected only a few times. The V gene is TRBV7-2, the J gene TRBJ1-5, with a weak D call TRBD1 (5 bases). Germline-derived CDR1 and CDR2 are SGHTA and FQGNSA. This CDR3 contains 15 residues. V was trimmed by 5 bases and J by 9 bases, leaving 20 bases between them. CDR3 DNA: TGTGCCAGCAGCATCCTATCAGGGAGGGATATGCCCCAGCATTTT. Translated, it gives CASSILSGRDMPQHF.

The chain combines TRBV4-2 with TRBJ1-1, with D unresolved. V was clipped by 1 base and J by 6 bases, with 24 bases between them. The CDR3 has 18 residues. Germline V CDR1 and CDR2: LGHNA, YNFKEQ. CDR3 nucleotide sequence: TGTGCCAGCAGCCAAGCAGGAGCAGGCGCCGGCGGGCGAGCTGAAGCTTTCTTT. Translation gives CASSQAGAGAGGRAEAFF.